These 8 T cell receptor beta chains were sequenced from one sample in a study of T cell responses to AZD1222 COVID-19 vaccine. Repertoires were generated with immunoSEQ multiplex PCR, while TCRdb's copy carries only in-frame clones and drops some. The table has approximately 100,000 clones, about 92% seen once; the top ten hold around 1.2%. This sample comprised peripheral blood, obtained on day 0 of AZD1222 vaccination. The receptor set was obtained from an adult in good health.

The V and J genes are TRBV19 and TRBJ1-1; D remains unclear. Trimming shortened V by 7 bases and J by 0 bases, and 18 bases separated the two germline ends. Germline V lookup: CDR1 LNHDA, CDR2 SQIVND (reference sequence). The CDR3 sequence is 16 residues long. The CDR3 sequence is CASTYRRSSLNTEAFF. The CDR3, as DNA: TGTGCCAGTACCTATAGGCGCAGCAGCTTGAACACTGAAGCTTTCTTT.

This rearrangement joins TRBV5-4 to TRBJ1-2; a weak D match, TRBD1 (6 bases). Looked up from germline, CDR1 is SGHNT and CDR2 is YYREEE (reference sequence). V was pared by 4 bases and J by 8 bases, with 15 bases between. This CDR3 region has 13 residues. CDR3 sequence (DNA): TGTGCCAGCAGCCTCAGGGGTGGGCAAGGCTACACCTTC. Translation gives CASSLRGGQGYTF.

The rearrangement joins TRBV12-3 or TRBV12-4 to TRBJ1-6, with D maybe TRBD1 (5 bases). The CDR3 totals 12 residues. V was shortened by 6 bases and J by 11 bases, with 11 bases between the two germline ends. The CDR3 loop is CASSPGFTPLHF. The CDR3 DNA reads as TGTGCCAGCAGCCCAGGGTTTACACCCCTCCACTTT.

The J gene is TRBJ2-3, the V gene TRBV28, with 9 bases identical to TRBD1. J was trimmed by 2 bases and V by 5 bases; bases with no gene match: 8. Germline assignment: CDR1 MDHEN and CDR2 SYDVKM. The CDR3 spans 16 residues. In DNA form, the CDR3 reads TGTGCCAGCAGTCCCTGGGACAGGGCCCTCACAGATACGCAGTATTTT. Translating it yields CASSPWDRALTDTQYF.

The chain couples TRBV14 to TRBJ1-6; no clear D gene. CDR3 length: 14 amino acids. Germline V lookup: CDR1 SGHDN, CDR2 FVKESK. Trimming removed 4 bases at V and 0 bases at J, with 4 bases between. The CDR3, as DNA: TGTGCCAGCAGCCCCCGCTCCTATAATTCACCCCTCCACTTT. Protein sequence: CASSPRSYNSPLHF. Full variable domain (missing parts from reference TRBV14 and TRBJ1-6): EAGVTQFPSHSVIEKGQTVTLRCDPISGHDNLYWYRRVMGKEIKFLLHFVKESKQDESGMPNNRFLAERTGGTYSTLKVQPAELEDSGVYFCASSPRSYNSPLHFGNGTRLTVT.

The rearrangement links TRBV4-3 to TRBJ2-5; 7 bases fit TRBD2. This CDR3 is built from 15 residues. Germline CDR1 LGHNA, CDR2 YSLEER. The V segment lost 4 bases and the J segment 1 base; nucleotides outside the gene matches: 6. The CDR3, as DNA: TGCGCCAGCAGCCCTAGCGGAGAGATCCAAGAGACCCAGTACTTC. This encodes CASSPSGEIQETQYF.

The V call is TRBV5-1, the J call TRBJ2-5, with TRBD2 matching 9 bases. Trimming removed 4 bases from V and 3 bases from J; junction bases left unmatched: 4. Germline V gene data show CDR1 as SGHRS and CDR2 as YFSETQ. The CDR3 is made up of 14 amino acids. CDR3 in DNA: TGCGCCAGCAGCCCGGGGACTAGCAAAGAGACCCAGTACTTC. As protein: CASSPGTSKETQYF.

This sequence joins TRBV4-3 and TRBJ1-5, with D possibly matching TRBD1 (5 bases). Deletions cut 4 bases from V and 7 bases from J, with 14 bases between. The CDR3 is 14 residues long. Per the germline V gene, CDR1 is LGHNA and CDR2 is YSLEER. The CDR3 DNA follows: TGCGCCAGCAGCCCGAGGGTAGGGGAACAGCCCCAGCATTTT. The encoded protein is CASSPRVGEQPQHF.